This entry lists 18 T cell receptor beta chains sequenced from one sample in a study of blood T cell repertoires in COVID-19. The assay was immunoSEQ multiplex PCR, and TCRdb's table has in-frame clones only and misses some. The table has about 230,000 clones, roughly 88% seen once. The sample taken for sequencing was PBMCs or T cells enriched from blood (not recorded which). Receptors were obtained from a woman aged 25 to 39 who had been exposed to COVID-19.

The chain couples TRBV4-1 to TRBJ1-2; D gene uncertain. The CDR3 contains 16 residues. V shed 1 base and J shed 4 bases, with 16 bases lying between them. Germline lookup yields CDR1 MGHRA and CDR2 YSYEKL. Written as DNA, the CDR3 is TGCGCCAGCAGCCAAGTAGGAGGGTCCCCTTCCTATGGCTACACCTTC. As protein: CASSQVGGSPSYGYTF.

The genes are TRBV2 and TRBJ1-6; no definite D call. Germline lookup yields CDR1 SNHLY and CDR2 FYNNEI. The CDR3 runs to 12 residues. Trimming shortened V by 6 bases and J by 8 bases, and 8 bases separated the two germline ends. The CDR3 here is CASREEDSPLHF. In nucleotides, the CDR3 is TGTGCCAGCAGGGAGGAGGATTCACCCCTCCACTTT.

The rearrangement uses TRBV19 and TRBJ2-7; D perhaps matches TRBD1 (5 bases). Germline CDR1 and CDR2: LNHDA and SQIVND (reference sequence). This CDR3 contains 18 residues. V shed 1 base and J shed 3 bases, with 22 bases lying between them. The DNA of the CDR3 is TGTGCCAGTAGTATAGGTCCTTCTATAGGGGCTTTTTACTACGAGCAGTACTTC. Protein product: CASSIGPSIGAFYYEQYF.

The CDR3 reads CASSYRTGVEEAFF. The DNA of the CDR3 is TGTGCCAGCAGTTACCGTACAGGGGTAGAGGAAGCTTTCTTT. The chain joins TRBV6-5 to TRBJ1-1; 7 positions match TRBD1. J was trimmed by 8 bases and V by 2 bases; bases with no gene match: 8. Germline loops: CDR1 MNHEY, CDR2 SVGAGI. The CDR3 contains 14 residues.

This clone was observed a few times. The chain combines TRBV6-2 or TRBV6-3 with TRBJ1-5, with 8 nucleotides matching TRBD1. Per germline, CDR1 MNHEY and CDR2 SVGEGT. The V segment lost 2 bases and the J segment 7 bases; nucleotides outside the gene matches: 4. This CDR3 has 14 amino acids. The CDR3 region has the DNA TGTGCCAGCAGTTACGGCACAGGGGGGCAGCCCCAGCATTTT. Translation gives CASSYGTGGQPQHF.

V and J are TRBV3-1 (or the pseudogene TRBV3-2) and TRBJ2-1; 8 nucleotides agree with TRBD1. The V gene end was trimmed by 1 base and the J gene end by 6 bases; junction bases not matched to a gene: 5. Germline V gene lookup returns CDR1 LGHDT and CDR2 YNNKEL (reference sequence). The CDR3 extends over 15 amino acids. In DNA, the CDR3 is TGTGCCAGCAGCCAAGGGACAGGGAGGACCAATGAGCAGTTCTTC. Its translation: CASSQGTGRTNEQFF.

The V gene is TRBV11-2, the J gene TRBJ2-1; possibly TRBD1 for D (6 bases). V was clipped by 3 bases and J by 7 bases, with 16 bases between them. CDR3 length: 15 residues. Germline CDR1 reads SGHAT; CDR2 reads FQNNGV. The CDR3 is CASSFLDPQGNEQFF. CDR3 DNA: TGTGCCAGCAGCTTTTTGGACCCTCAGGGGAATGAGCAGTTCTTC.

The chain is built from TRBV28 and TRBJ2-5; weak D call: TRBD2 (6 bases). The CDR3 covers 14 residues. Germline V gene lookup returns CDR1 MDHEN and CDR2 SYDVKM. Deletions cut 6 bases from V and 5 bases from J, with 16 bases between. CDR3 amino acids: CASRGGVGGETQYF. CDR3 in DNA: TGTGCCAGCAGAGGAGGGGTCGGTGGCGAGACCCAGTACTTC.

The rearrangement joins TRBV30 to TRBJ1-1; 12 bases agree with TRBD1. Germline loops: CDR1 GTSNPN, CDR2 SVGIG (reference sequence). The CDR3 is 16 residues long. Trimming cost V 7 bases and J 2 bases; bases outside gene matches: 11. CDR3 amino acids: CASHGGDRGPNTEAFF. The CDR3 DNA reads TGTGCCTCCCATGGTGGGGACAGGGGGCCTAACACTGAAGCTTTCTTT.

This CDR3 reads CASSPRGRSYEQYF. The CDR3 nucleotides read TGTGCCAGCAGCCCCCGGGGTAGGTCCTACGAGCAGTACTTC. The chain joins TRBV7-6 to TRBJ2-7; TRBD2 is a possible D gene (5 bases). CDR3 size: 14 residues. Trimming pared 5 bases from V and 1 base from J, leaving 12 bases between. Germline V gene data show CDR1 as SGHVS and CDR2 as FNYEAQ.

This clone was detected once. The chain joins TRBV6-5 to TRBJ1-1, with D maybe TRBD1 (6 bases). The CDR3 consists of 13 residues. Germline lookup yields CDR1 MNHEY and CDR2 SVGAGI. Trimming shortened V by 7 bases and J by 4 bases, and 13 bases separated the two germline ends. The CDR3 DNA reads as TGTGCCAGCAAACAGGGCTGGTTCACTGAAGCTTTCTTT. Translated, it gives CASKQGWFTEAFF.

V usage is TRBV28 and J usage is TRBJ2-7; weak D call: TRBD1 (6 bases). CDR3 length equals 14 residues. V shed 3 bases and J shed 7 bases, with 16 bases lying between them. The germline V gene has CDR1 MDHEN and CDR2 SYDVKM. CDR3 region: CASSFTGSAVEQYF. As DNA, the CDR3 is TGTGCCAGCAGTTTCACAGGGTCCGCGGTTGAGCAGTACTTC.

CDR3 protein: CATQGTGFGNQPQHF. In nucleotides, the CDR3 is TGTGCCACCCAAGGGACAGGGTTTGGGAATCAGCCCCAGCATTTT. The chain combines TRBV2 with TRBJ1-5, with TRBD1 identical over 9 bases. The CDR3 runs to 15 residues. V lost 10 bases and J lost 4; bases outside the gene matches: 11. Germline V gene sequence: CDR1 SNHLY, CDR2 FYNNEI.

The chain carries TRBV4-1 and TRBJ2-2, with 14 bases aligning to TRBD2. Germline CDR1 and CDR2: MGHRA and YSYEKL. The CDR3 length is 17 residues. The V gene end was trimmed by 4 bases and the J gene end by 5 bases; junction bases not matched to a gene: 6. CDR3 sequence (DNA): TGCGCCAGCAGCCTATGGACTAGCGGGAGGTCGACCGGGGAGCTGTTTTTT. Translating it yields CASSLWTSGRSTGELFF.

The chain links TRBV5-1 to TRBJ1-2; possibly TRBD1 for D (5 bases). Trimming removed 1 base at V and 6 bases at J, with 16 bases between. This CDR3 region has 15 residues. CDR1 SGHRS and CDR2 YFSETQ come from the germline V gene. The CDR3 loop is CASSLFGTSNHGYTF. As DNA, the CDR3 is TGCGCCAGCAGCTTGTTTGGGACTAGTAATCATGGCTACACCTTC.

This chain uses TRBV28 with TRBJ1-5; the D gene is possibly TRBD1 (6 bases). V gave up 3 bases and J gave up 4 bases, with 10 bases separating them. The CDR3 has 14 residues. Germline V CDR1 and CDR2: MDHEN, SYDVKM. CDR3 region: CASSLGGQNQPQHF. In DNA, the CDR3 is TGTGCCAGCAGTTTGGGTGGACAGAATCAGCCCCAGCATTTT.

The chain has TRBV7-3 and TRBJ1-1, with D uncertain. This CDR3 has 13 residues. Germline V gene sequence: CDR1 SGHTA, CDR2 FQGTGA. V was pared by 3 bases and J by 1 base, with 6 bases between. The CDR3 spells CASSFTGNTEAFF. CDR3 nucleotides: TGTGCCAGCAGCTTCACTGGGAACACTGAAGCTTTCTTT.

CDR3 loop: CASSRGTSNTGELFF. In DNA form, the CDR3 reads TGTGCCAGCAGCCGCGGGACGTCGAACACCGGGGAGCTGTTTTTT. The chain links TRBV7-3 to TRBJ2-2; TRBD2 is a possible D gene (6 bases). CDR3 length: 15 residues. Germline V gene sequence: CDR1 SGHTA, CDR2 FQGTGA. V lost 5 bases to trimming and J lost 0 bases, with 10 bases between them.